This section outlines one TCR beta chain sequence together with its context. The sample originates from a study of blood T cell repertoires in COVID-19. As for the study in general: COVID-19 samples, acute and convalescent, were from the United States, Italy and Spain.

CDR1 is MDHEN, CDR2 SYDVKM, per germline. V was clipped by 8 bases and J by 7 bases, with 17 bases between them. The CDR3 runs 13 residues. The authors' processing: Estimation of nucleated cell counts relied on the amplification of reference gene primers. Sequencing was performed with immunoSEQ multiplex PCR; in TCRdb, only in-frame clones are kept and a portion is missing. The V and J calls and the clone size are those of that table, but D and trimming were determined from the DNA. This table has more than 100,000 clones, 75% to 90% appearing once. This receptor was taken from a woman in her 70s with acute or convalescent COVID-19. The chain is built from TRBV28 and TRBJ1-1; D may be TRBD1 (5 bases). The material sequenced was peripheral blood. The CDR3 reads CASSSGGRVEAFF. Written as DNA, the CDR3 is TGTGCCAGCTCCTCGGGGGGGAGGGTTGAAGCTTTCTTT.